The source of this TCR beta chain is a study of naive and memory T cell subsets. Findings and limits, study-wide: Potentially, T cell activation and differentiation skew this RNA-based measurement.

This clonotype was counted only a few times. Its antigen is currently unknown. The SP2 primer and nested alpha and beta constant region primers amplified ligated cDNA in four rounds. Each CDR3 protein gets one entry after TCRdb re-called the 5' RACE reads with MiXCR. Of roughly 62,000 distinct CDR3 sequences listed, 7.2% were seen once; the top ten hold 8% to 10%. The CDR3 has 15 amino acids. Germline CDR1 MGHRA, CDR2 YSYEKL. V dropped 5 bases and J dropped 1; count of bases not matched to a gene: 4. An oligonucleotide containing a UMI was ligated to the 3' end of TCR cDNA. RNA was extracted from 2 to 2.5 ml of whole blood of healthy adults. Reverse transcription used DNase-treated unsorted total RNA, aiming for roughly 1 to 1000 ng.

The rearrangement joins TRBV4-1 to TRBJ2-1; 8 positions match TRBD2. This clonotype originated in a male donor in good health. The CDR3 sequence is CASSWQRESYNEQFF. The DNA of the CDR3 is TGCGCCAGCAGCTGGCAGCGGGAGTCCTACAATGAGCAGTTCTTC.